This TCR beta chain was profiled in a study of cytomegalovirus exposure and HLA in healthy donors. The PCR had 60 Vbeta and 13 Jbeta primers. Profiled with immunoSEQ multiplex PCR; TCRdb holds only in-frame clones, not every one. The table includes some 110,000 clones, roughly 77% detected once. Comments on this clone: The target antigen is unknown.

Overall study findings and caveats: Researchers reported from a later analysis that most CMV-associated TCR beta chains appeared HLA-restricted. Versus the approximately 720-donor mean, an Asian-associated ancestry cluster reportedly showed fewer N-insertions in a later analysis. Immune exposure data for these donors was limited to CMV serostatus.

Germline-derived CDR1 and CDR2 are SGHDT and YYEEEE. The CDR3 has 14 residues. Trimming took 1 base from V and 15 from J, leaving 17 bases between them. V and J are TRBV5-6 and TRBJ1-6, with D tentatively TRBD1 (6 bases). The clonotype originates from a woman aged 25 to 39 in good health and CMV-seronegative. The sequencing sample was made of PBMCs. The CDR3 DNA sequence: TGTGCCAGCAGCTTGAGACAGGTCCCTGGTGGCCTCCACTTT. Protein product: CASSLRQVPGGLHF.